This T cell receptor (beta chain) is from a study of T-cell reconstitution after alpha-beta-depleted transplantation in children. The J segment lost 2 bases and the V segment lost 2 bases, leaving 5 bases of the junction unmatched. The germline gives CDR1 MNHEY, CDR2 SVGAGI. The CDR3 runs 15 residues. As it was prepared, the TCRbeta library received unique molecular identifiers. TCRdb called the PCR reads again in MiXCR, with one record for every CDR3 protein. The sample consists of some 550,000 distinct CDR3 sequences, 15% to 20% of them appearing once. The clonotype originates from a human donor who donated a stem cell graft to a child with acute lymphoblastic leukemia. The chain combines TRBV6-5 with TRBJ1-2; TRBD1 matches at 7 bases. The sample in question was PBMCs from the stem cell graft donor, obtained from the stem cell graft. CDR3 coding DNA: TGTGCCAGCAGTTACGGGGACAGTATGAACTATGGCTACACCTTC. This sequence encodes CASSYGDSMNYGYTF.